This T cell receptor (beta chain) originates from a study of T cell responses to AZD1222 COVID-19 vaccine. Findings of the study overall: Baseline antibody screening turned up just a handful of seropositive AZD1222 recipients. The reported proportion of spike-specific TCRs targeting unmutated variant regions was nearly half. Donor demographics were predominantly white British with a female majority; clonal diversity may be underestimated. Scientists sampled the repertoires only once the peak T cell response had passed.

Method: immunoSEQ multiplex PCR; TCRdb's copy keeps in-frame clones and lacks some. The sample has approximately 110,000 clones, around 88% seen once. For this clone: As yet, its antigen is unknown.

The CDR3 runs 13 residues. Deletions cut 8 bases from V and 0 bases from J, with 8 bases between. CDR1 is MNHEY and CDR2 is SMNVEV in the germline V gene (reference sequence). This sequence was found in an adult in good health. The sequences come from peripheral blood, collected on day 0 of AZD1222 vaccination. This chain links TRBV27 with TRBJ1-5; D gene uncertain. The CDR3 region has the DNA TGTGCCAGCTGGGGATATAGCAATCAGCCCCAGCATTTT. Its translation: CASWGYSNQPQHF.